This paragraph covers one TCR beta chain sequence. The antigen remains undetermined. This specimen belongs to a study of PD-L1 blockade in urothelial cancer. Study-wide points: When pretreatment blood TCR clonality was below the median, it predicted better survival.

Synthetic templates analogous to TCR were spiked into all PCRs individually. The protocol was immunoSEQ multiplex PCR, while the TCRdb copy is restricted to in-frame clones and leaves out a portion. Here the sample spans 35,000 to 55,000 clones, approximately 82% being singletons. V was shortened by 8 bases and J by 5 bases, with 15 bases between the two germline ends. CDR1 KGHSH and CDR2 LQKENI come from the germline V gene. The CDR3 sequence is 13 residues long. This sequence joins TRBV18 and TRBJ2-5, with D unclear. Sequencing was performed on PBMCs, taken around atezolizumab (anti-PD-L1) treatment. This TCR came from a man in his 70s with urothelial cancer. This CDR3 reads CASQVAISETQYF. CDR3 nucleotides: TGTGCCAGCCAAGTGGCCATTTCGGAGACCCAGTACTTC.